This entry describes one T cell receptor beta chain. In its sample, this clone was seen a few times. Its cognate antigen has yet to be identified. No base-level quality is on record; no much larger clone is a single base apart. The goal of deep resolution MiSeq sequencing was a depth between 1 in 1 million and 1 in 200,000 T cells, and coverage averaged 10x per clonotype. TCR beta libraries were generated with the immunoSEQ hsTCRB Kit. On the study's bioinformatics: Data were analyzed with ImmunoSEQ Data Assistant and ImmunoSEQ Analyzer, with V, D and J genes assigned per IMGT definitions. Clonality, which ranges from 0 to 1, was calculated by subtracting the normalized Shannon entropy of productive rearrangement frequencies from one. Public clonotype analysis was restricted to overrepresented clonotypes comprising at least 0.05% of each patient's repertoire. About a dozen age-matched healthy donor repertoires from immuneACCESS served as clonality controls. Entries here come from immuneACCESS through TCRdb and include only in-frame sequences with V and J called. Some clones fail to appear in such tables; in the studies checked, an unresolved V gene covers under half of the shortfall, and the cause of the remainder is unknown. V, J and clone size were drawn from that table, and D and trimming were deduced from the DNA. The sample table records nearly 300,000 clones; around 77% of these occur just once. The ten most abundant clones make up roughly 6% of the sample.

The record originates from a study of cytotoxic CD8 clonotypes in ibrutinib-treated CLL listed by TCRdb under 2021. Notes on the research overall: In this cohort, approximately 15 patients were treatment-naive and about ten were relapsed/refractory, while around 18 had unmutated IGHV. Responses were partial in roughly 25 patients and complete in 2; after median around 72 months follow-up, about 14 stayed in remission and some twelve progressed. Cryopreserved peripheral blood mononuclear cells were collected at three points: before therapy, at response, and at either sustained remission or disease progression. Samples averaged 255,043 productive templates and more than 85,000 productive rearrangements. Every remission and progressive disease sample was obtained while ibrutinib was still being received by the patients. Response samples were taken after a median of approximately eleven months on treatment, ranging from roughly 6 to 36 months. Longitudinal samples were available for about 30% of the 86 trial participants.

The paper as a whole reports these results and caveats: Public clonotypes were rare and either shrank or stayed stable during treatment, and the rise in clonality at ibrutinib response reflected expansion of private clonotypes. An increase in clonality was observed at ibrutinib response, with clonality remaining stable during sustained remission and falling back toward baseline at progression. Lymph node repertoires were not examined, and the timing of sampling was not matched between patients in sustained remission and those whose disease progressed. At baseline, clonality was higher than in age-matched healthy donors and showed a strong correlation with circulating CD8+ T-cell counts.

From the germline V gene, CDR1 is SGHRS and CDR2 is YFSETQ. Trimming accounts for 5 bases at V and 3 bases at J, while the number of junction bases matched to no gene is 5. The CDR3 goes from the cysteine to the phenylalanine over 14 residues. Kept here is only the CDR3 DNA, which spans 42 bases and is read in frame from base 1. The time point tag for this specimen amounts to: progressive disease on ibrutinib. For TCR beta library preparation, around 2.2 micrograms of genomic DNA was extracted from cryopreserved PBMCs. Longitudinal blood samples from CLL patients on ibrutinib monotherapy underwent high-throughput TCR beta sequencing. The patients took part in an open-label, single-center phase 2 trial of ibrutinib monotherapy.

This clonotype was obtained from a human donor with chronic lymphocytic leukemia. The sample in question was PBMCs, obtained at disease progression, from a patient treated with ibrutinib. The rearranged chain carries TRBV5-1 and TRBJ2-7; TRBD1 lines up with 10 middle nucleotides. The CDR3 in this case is CASSTDRGLYEQYF. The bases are TGCGCCAGCAGTACAGACAGGGGGCTCTACGAGCAGTACTTC.